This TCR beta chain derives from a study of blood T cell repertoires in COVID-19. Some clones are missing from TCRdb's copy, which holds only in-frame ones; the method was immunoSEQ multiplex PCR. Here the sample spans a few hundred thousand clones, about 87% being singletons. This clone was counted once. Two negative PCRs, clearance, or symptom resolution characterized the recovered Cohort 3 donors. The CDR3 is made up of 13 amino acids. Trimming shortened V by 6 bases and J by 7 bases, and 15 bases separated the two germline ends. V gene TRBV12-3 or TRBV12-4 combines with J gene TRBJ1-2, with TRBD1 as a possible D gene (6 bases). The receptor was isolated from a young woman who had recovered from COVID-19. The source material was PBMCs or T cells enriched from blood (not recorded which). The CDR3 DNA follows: TGTGCCAGCAGGGCCAGGGGAGTGGGTGGCTACACCTTC. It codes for CASRARGVGGYTF.